This is a list of T cell receptor beta chains from one sample in a study of metastatic and nonmetastatic thyroid tumors. Via MiXCR, TCRdb re-called the PCR reads. The sample contains fewer than 35,000 clones, more than 10% of which appear only once. Sequenced material: blood. The receptors stem from a female donor with papillary thyroid cancer or a benign thyroid nodule (not recorded which). Some clones in this sample may be carry-over from other donors' samples. The CDR3 runs from the conserved cysteine through the conserved F or W. The order of the fields is CDR3 protein, CDR3 DNA, V gene, J gene, D gene, clone size. D genes are given only for firm matches. Clone size is not always given. Where it is, it says once, few, many or a class for expanded clones.

CASSGDRGIYEQYF	TGCGCCAGCAGTGGGGACAGGGGAATCTACGAGCAGTACTTC	TRBV10-2	TRBJ2-7	TRBD1	large
CASSQSGLNRPLHF	TGCGCCAGCAGCCAATCCGGGCTTAATCGGCCCCTCCACTTT	TRBV4-1	TRBJ1-6	NA	many
CASSPQSREWAGELFF	TGTGCCAGCAGCCCCCAATCGAGGGAGTGGGCCGGGGAGCTGTTTTTT	TRBV7-3	TRBJ2-2	NA	many
CASSFQGAGEQYF	TGTGCCAGCAGCTTTCAGGGGGCGGGTGAGCAGTACTTC	TRBV11-2	TRBJ2-7	TRBD1	many
CASSRPGGGQGEQYF	TGTGCCAGCAGCCGTCCCGGGGGGGGCCAAGGCGAGCAGTACTTC	TRBV7-9	TRBJ2-7	TRBD2	many
CASSLGGGTDYGYTF	TGTGCCAGCAGCCTGGGTGGGGGAACGGACTATGGCTACACCTTC	TRBV5-4	TRBJ1-2	NA	many
CASRPNGGPALNEQYF	TGCGCCAGCAGGCCCAATGGGGGACCTGCCCTCAACGAGCAGTACTTC	TRBV5-1	TRBJ2-7	NA	many
CASSGGAGQWQPQHF	TGTGCCAGCAGTGGAGGGGCGGGGCAGTGGCAGCCCCAGCATTTT	TRBV2	TRBJ1-5	NA	few
CSARQTEAFF	TGCAGTGCTAGGCAGACTGAAGCTTTCTTT	TRBV20-1	TRBJ1-1	NA	many
CSAREGGSGNEQYF	TGCAGTGCTAGAGAAGGAGGGTCGGGCAACGAGCAGTACTTC	TRBV20-1	TRBJ2-7	NA	many
CASSPTRGVGAFF	TGCGCCAGCAGCCCTACCCGGGGGGTAGGAGCTTTCTTT	TRBV4-3	TRBJ1-1	NA	many
CASSPRTGGAPYEQYF	TGCGCCAGCAGCCCTCGGACAGGGGGCGCCCCCTACGAGCAGTACTTC	TRBV5-1	TRBJ2-7	TRBD1	NA
CASSPHSGANVLTF	TGTGCCAGCAGCCCCCACTCTGGGGCCAACGTCCTGACTTTC	TRBV9	TRBJ2-6	NA	many
CASSPVDREDTQYF	TGTGCCAGCAGTCCCGTCGATCGTGAAGATACGCAGTATTTT	TRBV28	TRBJ2-3	NA	NA
CSASLGGRGTAYEQYF	TGCAGTGCCTCCCTTGGGGGCAGGGGAACAGCCTACGAGCAGTACTTC	TRBV20-1	TRBJ2-7	NA	many